The T cell receptor beta chain under discussion was sequenced for a study of TIL therapy for anti-PD-1-resistant metastatic lung cancer. Sample time point: pre-treatment sample, taken before nivolumab and TIL therapy. The tumor samples were excised metastases, mostly pleural nodules or supraclavicular lymph nodes. This clone is classed as medium-sized. Trimming pared 4 bases from V and 5 bases from J, leaving 17 bases between. CDR3 length: 16 residues. Germline V gives CDR1 MDHEN, CDR2 SYDVKM. The immunoSEQ assay was v3. TCRdb's copy holds only in-frame clones and misses some; the assay was immunoSEQ multiplex PCR. This sample has some 14,000 clones, with around 69% found just once.

The V call is TRBV28, the J call TRBJ2-2; the D gene could be TRBD1 or TRBD2 (6 bases each). The TCR originated in a woman aged 25-80 years with non-small cell lung cancer. Sequencing was performed on tumor tissue, taken at baseline. The CDR3: CASSSSGGGGTGELFF. The CDR3 DNA reads TGTGCCAGCAGTTCGTCAGGAGGGGGTGGAACCGGGGAGCTGTTTTTT.